The 10 T cell receptor beta chains listed next were all sequenced from one sample in a study of immune heterogeneity within non-small cell lung tumors. Template was bulk tumor genomic DNA, 450 to 750 ng per sample. Spaced far apart, several biopsies were taken from each primary tumor during surgery. Untreated, newly diagnosed non-small cell lung cancer patients underwent curative surgery. The TCR beta CDR3 region was amplified by multiplex PCR employing 32 V and 13 J primers. TCRdb re-derived calls from the multiplex PCR reads in MiXCR, one entry per CDR3 protein. This sample has about 2,600 distinct CDR3 sequences; about 27% occur once, and the top ten carry roughly 32%. Sample: lung tumor tissue. All receptors come from a man aged 50 or older with non-small cell lung cancer.

In this sample, this clonotype is medium-sized (0.01 to 0.1%). The rearrangement uses TRBV6-2 or TRBV6-3 and TRBJ2-1; the match to TRBD1 covers 8 bases. Germline V gene sequence: CDR1 MNHEY, CDR2 SVGEGT. CDR3 length: 15 amino acids. After removal of 6 bases from V and 6 bases from J, the junction contained 10 bases not matched to a gene. The CDR3 coding sequence is TGTGCCAGCAGCCAGACAGGGGCTTTCCGCAATGAGCAGTTCTTC. Amino acid sequence: CASSQTGAFRNEQFF.

In its sample, this clonotype ranks as medium-sized. This chain links TRBV6-1 with TRBJ2-3; 7 positions agree with TRBD1. The CDR3 covers 17 residues. After removal of 5 bases from V and 4 bases from J, the junction contained 15 bases not matched to a gene. Germline assignment: CDR1 MNHNS and CDR2 SASEGT. CDR3 in DNA: TGTGCCAGCAGTTATCAAGGGGGCCCGCATCAGGCAGATACGCAGTATTTT. Translating it yields CASSYQGGPHQADTQYF.

About this clonotype itself: This may be a read error: a much more frequent sequence differs by one nucleotide. The chain links TRBV28 to TRBJ2-5; 8 positions match TRBD2. The CDR3 has 15 residues. Per the germline V gene, CDR1 is MDHEN and CDR2 is SYDVKM. Trimming removed 6 bases from V and 8 bases from J; junction bases left unmatched: 14. This CDR3 is CASRSPREGPPTQYF. The CDR3 nucleotides read TGTGCCAGCAGGTCTCCCCGGGAGGGCCCGCCCACCCAGTACTTC.

On this clonotype: An end of the junction does not agree with germline; a read error may underlie this. This chain connects TRBV5-6 to TRBJ2-1; the D gene is possibly TRBD1 (8 bases). This CDR3 has 15 amino acids. The germline CDR1 and CDR2 sequences are SGHDT and YYEEEE. Here the CDR3 reads CGSSYDRGLYNEQFF. The DNA of the CDR3 is TGTGGCAGCAGCTATGACAGGGGACTATACAATGAGCAGTTCTTC.

This clonotype is labeled as medium-sized. The chain is built from TRBV11-2 and TRBJ1-5; no definite D call. Germline values: CDR1 SGHAT, CDR2 FQNNGV. This CDR3 spans 14 amino acids. The V and J ends lost 4 bases and 6 bases respectively, with 13 bases between them. CDR3 bases: TGTGCCAGCAGCTCCTCTGGCTCGGGTCAGCCCCAGCATTTT. Encoded protein: CASSSSGSGQPQHF.

This chain joins TRBV12-3 or TRBV12-4 and TRBJ2-7, with 7 bases matching TRBD1. V shed 6 bases, J shed 3 bases, and the junction held 5 bases outside the gene matches. The CDR3 consists of 13 residues. The CDR3 spells CASSGTANYEQYF. CDR3 DNA: TGTGCCAGCAGCGGGACAGCCAACTACGAGCAGTACTTC.

By sample share, this clonotype is medium-sized. V usage is TRBV28 and J usage is TRBJ1-5; 8 nucleotides match TRBD1. The ends lost 1 base at V and 5 bases at J; junction bases unmatched: 1. CDR3 size: 14 residues. CDR1 and CDR2 (germline): MDHEN, SYDVKM. The CDR3, as DNA: TGTGCCAGCAGTTTATCAGGGGGCTATCAGCCCCAGCATTTT. Its translation is CASSLSGGYQPQHF.

CDR3 in amino acids: CASSQAGTSYTDTQYF. In nucleotides, the CDR3 is TGTGCCAGCAGCCAAGCCGGGACTAGCTACACAGATACGCAGTATTTT. The rearrangement joins TRBV4-2 to TRBJ2-3; 9 bases fit TRBD2. The CDR3 loop spans 16 amino acids. Germline CDR1 LGHNA, CDR2 YNFKEQ. V shed 1 base, J shed 2 bases, and the junction held 4 bases outside the gene matches.

This clonotype is medium-sized in the sample. The CDR3: CASRDRGSSLGGYTF. DNA for the CDR3: TGTGCCAGTAGGGACAGGGGTAGCTCTCTAGGTGGCTACACCTTC. The rearrangement uses TRBV19 and TRBJ1-2; TRBD1 matches at 9 bases. Germline V CDR1 and CDR2: LNHDA, SQIVND (reference sequence). The V segment lost 6 bases and the J segment 7 bases; nucleotides outside the gene matches: 12. The length of the CDR3 is 15 residues.

Points on this clonotype: A much larger clone differs from this one at a single base, so this may be a read error. The chain couples TRBV20-1 to TRBJ2-7, with 9 bases fitting TRBD1. Germline V gene lookup returns CDR1 DFQATT and CDR2 SNEGSKA (reference sequence). There are 15 residues in the CDR3. The DNA of the CDR3 is TGCAGTGCCACACCCACAGGGGGCGGTTACTACGAGCATTACTTC. Translated: CSATPTGGGYYEHYF.